One and the same sample provided the 5 T cell receptor beta chains below, sequenced in a study of cytomegalovirus exposure and HLA in healthy donors. The data were produced by immunoSEQ multiplex PCR, yet TCRdb's version contains in-frame clones alone and is incomplete. This table holds around 34,000 clones, 90% to 95% found once. The sample consisted of PBMCs. Source of these receptors: a man between 18 and 35 years old in good health and CMV-seronegative.

The chain combines TRBV5-1 with TRBJ1-1; D is unclear. The CDR3 extends over 14 amino acids. V shed 2 bases and J shed 1 base, with 9 bases lying between them. Germline V lookup: CDR1 SGHRS, CDR2 YFSETQ. CDR3 in DNA: TGCGCCAGCAGCTTCGGACTGGCGAACACTGAAGCTTTCTTT. Protein sequence: CASSFGLANTEAFF.

The chain recombines TRBV7-2 with TRBJ2-5, with 8 positions matching TRBD1. From germline, CDR1 is SGHTA and CDR2 FQGNSA. Unmatched junction bases numbered 9, after V lost 5 bases and J lost 4 bases. The CDR3 totals 15 residues. DNA of the CDR3: TGTGCCAGCAGCGCGGGACAGGCTCGGTCAGAGACCCAGTACTTC. Translation: CASSAGQARSETQYF.

This chain links TRBV5-1 with TRBJ1-1; 7 bases map to TRBD1. The CDR3 sequence is 13 residues long. Germline V gene lookup returns CDR1 SGHRS and CDR2 YFSETQ. V was pared by 6 bases and J by 4 bases, with 6 bases of the junction left unmatched. The CDR3, as DNA: TGCGCCAGCACGGTTCCAGGGGGCACTGAAGCTTTCTTT. Its protein product is CASTVPGGTEAFF.

The chain has TRBV30 and TRBJ2-5; tentatively, D is TRBD1 (6 bases). The V gene lost 4 bases and the J gene lost 0 bases, with 12 bases spanning the gap. The CDR3 has 14 amino acids. Germline V gives CDR1 GTSNPN, CDR2 SVGIG (reference sequence). CDR3 sequence (DNA): TGTGCCTGGACCCGAGGGACATACCAAGAGACCCAGTACTTC. It codes for CAWTRGTYQETQYF.

The CDR3 loop is CASSFGQNSYGYTF. For the CDR3, the DNA is TGTGCCAGCAGCTTCGGACAGAACTCCTATGGCTACACCTTC. The V call is TRBV6-5, the J call TRBJ1-2; possibly TRBD1 for D (6 bases). The CDR3 runs to 14 residues. The germline CDR1 and CDR2 sequences are MNHEY and SVGAGI. V lost 6 bases and J lost 4, with 15 bases in between.